These 21 T cell receptor beta chains originate from one sample sequenced in a study of T cells of healthy individuals. A single record per CDR3 protein comes from TCRdb applying MiXCR to the 5' RACE reads. The data contain some 100,000 distinct CDR3 sequences, approximately 15% of them singletons. All receptors come from a human donor in good health.

This clonotype was picked up many times. The chain carries TRBV20-1 and TRBJ2-3; 10 bases match TRBD2. Trimming at V came to 6 bases and at J to 2 bases, leaving 11 bases not matched to a gene. CDR3 length: 16 residues. Per germline, CDR1 DFQATT and CDR2 SNEGSKA (reference sequence). This CDR3 is CSAQREGLGNTDTQYF. CDR3 in DNA: TGCAGTGCCCAGCGGGAGGGCCTTGGGAACACAGATACGCAGTATTTT.

In its sample, this clonotype was seen many times. This rearrangement joins TRBV29-1 to TRBJ2-1; D gene ambiguous. CDR1 SQVTM and CDR2 ANQGSEA come from the germline V gene. The ends were cut back, 5 bases at V and 0 bases at J, with 11 bases in the middle. This CDR3 contains 14 residues. The CDR3 nucleotides read TGCAGCGTTCTCGGCGGTGGCTCCTACAATGAGCAGTTCTTC. It is translated as CSVLGGGSYNEQFF.

The table lists this clonotype with a few counts. This rearrangement joins TRBV28 to TRBJ2-5; possible D gene TRBD2, 6 bases. Deletions cut 8 bases from V and 1 base from J, with 14 bases between. Germline loops: CDR1 MDHEN, CDR2 SYDVKM. This CDR3 has 14 amino acids. CDR3: CASRPGGSQETQYF. CDR3 sequence (DNA): TGTGCCAGCCGCCCCGGGGGTTCCCAAGAGACCCAGTACTTC.

The chain has TRBV6-2 or TRBV6-3 and TRBJ1-5; D remains unclear. Looked up from germline, CDR1 is MNHEY and CDR2 is SVGEGT. The CDR3 extends over 12 amino acids. Deletions cut 3 bases from V and 9 bases from J, with 9 bases between. The CDR3 DNA reads TGTGCCAGCAGTTATCAACTTTTGCCCCAGCATTTT. It encodes CASSYQLLPQHF.

V is TRBV20-1 and J is TRBJ1-2; 7 nucleotides agree with TRBD1. The CDR3 sequence is 15 residues long. Germline V gene sequence: CDR1 DFQATT, CDR2 SNEGSKA (reference sequence). Losses at the gene ends were 1 base for V and 3 bases for J; bases not matched to a gene: 8. The CDR3, as DNA: TGCAGTGCTAGAGTTCTCACTACAGGGGACTATGGCTACACCTTC. It is translated as CSARVLTTGDYGYTF.

This clonotype came up a few times. The chain joins TRBV5-1 to TRBJ1-4; D possibly corresponds to TRBD1 (5 bases). The CDR3 is 13 amino acids. The V gene's germline CDR1 is SGHRS and CDR2 YFSETQ. Trimming removed 3 bases from V and 7 bases from J, with 10 bases in between. CDR3 sequence: CASSSRGGEKLFF. CDR3 nucleotide sequence: TGCGCCAGCAGCTCCCGCGGGGGTGAAAAACTGTTTTTT.

The table lists this clonotype with a few counts. The chain uses TRBV20-1 and TRBJ1-1; D is undetermined. V was shortened by 5 bases and J by 3 bases, with 13 bases between the two germline ends. This CDR3 has 13 amino acids. Per germline, CDR1 DFQATT and CDR2 SNEGSKA (reference sequence). The CDR3 DNA reads TGCAGTGCTTGGTCGAGGAGCGACACTGAAGCTTTCTTT. Its protein is CSAWSRSDTEAFF.

J is TRBJ2-3 and V is TRBV14; D is possibly TRBD2 (5 bases). The CDR3 loop spans 15 amino acids. CDR1 is SGHDN and CDR2 is FVKESK in the germline V gene. V shed 5 bases and J shed 2 bases, with 14 bases lying between them. CDR3 in amino acids: CASSVGLQLTDTQYF. CDR3 sequence (DNA): TGTGCCAGCAGCGTAGGACTCCAACTCACAGATACGCAGTATTTT.

The V and J genes are TRBV3-1 and TRBJ1-2, with a tentative D call TRBD1 (5 bases). The germline V and J ends were trimmed by 2 bases and 8 bases, with 18 bases remaining between them. The CDR3 consists of 15 residues. Germline V gives CDR1 LGHDT, CDR2 YNNKEL (reference sequence). The CDR3 region has the DNA TGTGCCAGCAGCCAAACGGACATTCTGGGGAAGGGCTACACCTTC. Its translation is CASSQTDILGKGYTF. The full variable domain, in which reference TRBV3-1 and TRBJ1-2 provide the parts outside the CDR3, is DTAVSQTPKYLVTQMGNDKSIKCEQNLGHDTMYWYKQDSKKFLKIMFSYNNKELIINETVPNRFSPKSPDKAHLNLHINSLELGDSAVYFCASSQTDILGKGYTFGSGTRLTVV.

This clonotype was counted between two and nine times. The rearrangement joins TRBV5-6 to TRBJ2-2; no clear D. Trimming took off 0 bases at V and 5 bases at J, with 14 bases between the two ends. The CDR3 length is 16 residues. Germline CDR1 and CDR2: SGHDT and YYEEEE. The chain's CDR3 is CASSLVSLFITGELFF. CDR3 DNA sequence: TGTGCCAGCAGCTTGGTATCCCTTTTCATAACCGGGGAGCTGTTTTTT.

This clonotype turned up a few times. The J gene is TRBJ2-3, the V gene TRBV11-2; 10 bases match TRBD2. The CDR3 length is 15 residues. V lost 5 bases and J lost 1; bases outside the gene matches: 3. Germline-derived CDR1 and CDR2 are SGHAT and FQNNGV. The CDR3 region has the DNA TGTGCCAGCAGCCAAGGGACTAGCGGCACAGATACGCAGTATTTT. This gives the protein CASSQGTSGTDTQYF.

The chain couples TRBV5-1 to TRBJ2-1; 8 bases agree with TRBD2. This CDR3 has 14 amino acids. Looked up from germline, CDR1 is SGHRS and CDR2 is YFSETQ. After removal of 5 bases from V and 5 bases from J, the junction contained 6 bases not matched to a gene. CDR3 nucleotide sequence: TGCGCCAGCAGTTCTAGCGGGTACAACAATGAGCAGTTCTTC. Encoded protein: CASSSSGYNNEQFF.

This clonotype showed up just a few times. The CDR3 DNA sequence: TGTGCCAGCAGCTTAGGGACAGCATATGGCTACACCTTC. It encodes CASSLGTAYGYTF. This sequence joins TRBV7-9 and TRBJ1-2; D is perhaps TRBD1 (6 bases). V was trimmed by 1 base and J by 5 bases, leaving 8 bases between them. The germline V gene encodes CDR1 SEHNR and CDR2 FQNEAQ (reference sequence). CDR3 length: 13 amino acids.

About this clonotype: Since the CDR3 does not end with the conserved phenylalanine or tryptophan, this likely comes from a read error. The chain is built from TRBV11-2 and TRBJ2-3; D tentatively fits TRBD1 or TRBD2 (5 bases each). The CDR3 covers 15 residues. Germline V gene sequence: CDR1 SGHAT, CDR2 FQNNGV. The V gene lost 2 bases and the J gene lost 0 bases, with 9 bases spanning the gap. The CDR3 nucleotides read TGTGCCAGCAGCTTAATGGGGGTCAGCACAGATACGCAGTATTTG. It specifies CASSLMGVSTDTQYL.

This rearrangement joins TRBV5-4 to TRBJ2-2, with D hard to call. The length of the CDR3 is 16 residues. Germline V gene lookup returns CDR1 SGHNT and CDR2 YYREEE (reference sequence). V lost 4 bases to trimming and J lost 4 bases, with 17 bases between them. The CDR3 spells CASSPLTGSGTGELFF. The CDR3, as DNA: TGTGCCAGCAGCCCATTAACGGGTAGTGGCACCGGGGAGCTGTTTTTT.

This clonotype was seen a handful of times. V gene TRBV3-1 combines with J gene TRBJ1-2, with D tentatively TRBD1 (6 bases). The germline CDR1 and CDR2 sequences are LGHDT and YNNKEL (reference sequence). V was clipped by 2 bases and J by 6 bases, with 16 bases between them. The CDR3 loop spans 15 amino acids. The CDR3 loop is CASSQLARGGHGYTF. CDR3 nucleotide sequence: TGTGCCAGCAGCCAATTAGCCAGGGGAGGACATGGCTACACCTTC.

CDR3 amino acids: CATSRGSGVGELFF. For the CDR3, the DNA is TGTGCCACCAGCAGAGGATCCGGGGTTGGGGAGCTGTTTTTT. The rearrangement joins TRBV15 to TRBJ2-2, with D maybe TRBD2 (5 bases). The CDR3 sequence is 14 residues long. V was cut by 1 base and J by 8 bases, with 11 bases left in between. The germline CDR1 and CDR2 sequences are LNHNV and YYDKDF (reference sequence).

This clonotype was recorded many times. V usage is TRBV20-1 and J usage is TRBJ2-2, with TRBD2 identical over 8 bases. The CDR3 has 12 residues. Per the germline V gene, CDR1 is DFQATT and CDR2 is SNEGSKA (reference sequence). V shed 6 bases, J shed 4 bases, and the junction held 1 base outside the gene matches. This chain's CDR3 is CSAREGTGELFF. CDR3 in DNA: TGCAGTGCACGGGAGGGCACCGGGGAGCTGTTTTTT.

This clonotype was counted between two and nine times. The chain links TRBV7-9 to TRBJ2-1; 7 bases agree with TRBD2. The CDR3 spans 16 residues. CDR1 SEHNR and CDR2 FQNEAQ come from the germline V gene (reference sequence). The V and J ends lost 5 bases and 4 bases, in that order; junction bases with no gene match: 11. This chain's CDR3 is CASSPRGLADYNEQFF. CDR3 DNA: TGTGCCAGCAGCCCGCGCGGGCTAGCGGATTACAATGAGCAGTTCTTC.

V gene TRBV7-2 combines with J gene TRBJ2-1, with 12 nucleotides matching TRBD2. V trimming: 4 bases; J trimming: 1 base; junction bases outside the gene matches: 8. CDR1 is SGHTA and CDR2 is FQGNSA in the germline V gene. The CDR3 is made up of 18 amino acids. The CDR3 is CASSSDGLAGGSYNEQFF. CDR3 DNA: TGTGCCAGCAGCTCCGACGGGCTAGCGGGAGGGTCCTACAATGAGCAGTTCTTC.

The CDR3 region is CASSQDPRLAGRWEQYF. CDR3 DNA: TGCGCCAGCAGCCAAGATCCAAGACTAGCGGGACGGTGGGAGCAGTACTTC. The rearrangement joins TRBV4-1 to TRBJ2-7, with 11 bases lining up with TRBD2. The CDR3 totals 17 residues. The junction had 11 bases not matched to a gene; V was cut back by 0 bases and J by 7 bases. Germline assignment: CDR1 MGHRA and CDR2 YSYEKL.